Shown below are 12 T cell receptor beta chains from a single sample sequenced in a study of T cell responses to AZD1222 COVID-19 vaccine. Clones were sequenced by immunoSEQ multiplex PCR, and TCRdb holds only the in-frame ones, with some missing. The data show 30,000 to 35,000 clones, approximately 93% seen once. The source was peripheral blood, collected on day 0 of AZD1222 vaccination. The source of these receptors is an adult in good health.

This chain links TRBV7-2 with TRBJ2-7; TRBD2 agrees at 7 bases. This CDR3 region has 11 residues. V was pared by 8 bases and J by 7 bases, with 5 bases of the junction left unmatched. Per the germline V gene, CDR1 is SGHTA and CDR2 is FQGNSA. The CDR3 bases are TGTGCCAGCGACCTCGGGGGGGAGCAGTACTTC. Translating it yields CASDLGGEQYF.

This rearrangement joins TRBV7-6 to TRBJ1-4; D gene ambiguous. This CDR3 is built from 15 residues. The V end lost 3 bases, the J end lost 1 base, and 9 bases lay between the germline ends. Germline CDR1 and CDR2: SGHVS and FNYEAQ. CDR3 amino acids: CASSFDRGTNEKLFF. The CDR3 nucleotides read TGTGCCAGCAGCTTCGACCGAGGAACTAATGAAAAACTGTTTTTT.

The rearrangement joins TRBV2 to TRBJ1-1, with D hard to call. V gave up 0 bases and J gave up 6 bases, with 14 bases separating them. This CDR3 contains 15 residues. Germline V gene data show CDR1 as SNHLY and CDR2 as FYNNEI. The chain's CDR3 is CASSEARAGIAEAFF. Written as DNA, the CDR3 is TGTGCCAGCAGTGAAGCTCGGGCCGGGATCGCTGAAGCTTTCTTT.

The genes are TRBV7-7 and TRBJ2-1, with no clear D. Germline loops: CDR1 SSHAT, CDR2 FNYEAQ (reference sequence). Trimming left V 4 bases short and J 9 bases short, with 10 bases between. CDR3 length: 12 residues. The CDR3: CASSSGLGEQFF. The CDR3 nucleotides read TGTGCCAGCAGCTCCGGGTTGGGTGAGCAGTTCTTC.

The rearrangement links TRBV3-1 (or the pseudogene TRBV3-2) to TRBJ1-3, with unresolved D. The ends were cut back, 1 base at V and 2 bases at J, with 0 bases in the middle. The V gene's germline CDR1 is LGHDT and CDR2 YNNKEL (reference sequence). The CDR3 extends over 12 amino acids. CDR3 nucleotide sequence: TGTGCCAGCAGCCAAGCTGGAAACACCATATATTTT. Translated: CASSQAGNTIYF.

The chain employs TRBV4-3 and TRBJ1-5; the D is unclear. CDR1 LGHNA and CDR2 YSLEER come from the germline V gene. The CDR3 is 14 residues long. V shed 1 base and J shed 7 bases, with 11 bases lying between them. CDR3: CASSQGLQVQPQHF. The DNA for the CDR3 is TGCGCCAGCAGCCAAGGCCTCCAGGTGCAGCCCCAGCATTTT.

The chain combines TRBV6-5 with TRBJ2-7, with a weak D call TRBD1 (6 bases). This CDR3 contains 12 residues. CDR1 and CDR2 from the germline V gene are MNHEY and SVGAGI. Trimming left V 8 bases short and J 6 bases short, with 14 bases between. The CDR3 sequence: CASSLVGAEQYF. CDR3 nucleotides: TGTGCCAGCTCCTTGGTGGGGGCCGAGCAGTACTTC.

This chain uses TRBV18 with TRBJ2-2, with unresolved D. This CDR3 is built from 17 residues. V lost 0 bases and J 1 base, leaving 12 bases between the germline ends. CDR1 is KGHSH, CDR2 LQKENI, per germline. The CDR3 loop reads CASSPPYAQENTGELFF. The CDR3 DNA is TGTGCCAGCTCACCACCTTACGCGCAGGAGAACACCGGGGAGCTGTTTTTT.

CDR3 in DNA: TGCGCCACCCGCTCTCTAGCGGGGGTAGCAGATACGCAGTATTTT. Its protein product is CATRSLAGVADTQYF. The chain uses TRBV5-1 and TRBJ2-3, with 10 bases fitting TRBD2. CDR1 is SGHRS and CDR2 is YFSETQ in the germline V gene. J lost 4 bases, V lost 9 bases, and 11 bases had no gene match. The CDR3 length is 15 residues.

The chain employs TRBV9 and TRBJ2-7; a possible D gene is TRBD2 (6 bases). V lost 5 bases to trimming and J lost 1 base, with 13 bases between them. Looked up from germline, CDR1 is SGDLS and CDR2 is YYNGEE. The CDR3 is 14 amino acids. Here the CDR3 DNA reads TGTGCCAGCAGTGCGGCGGGGTTTTCCTACGAGCAGTACTTC. This codes for CASSAAGFSYEQYF.

This clone showed up just once. V gene TRBV12-3 or TRBV12-4 combines with J gene TRBJ1-1; D unresolved. Trimming left V 5 bases short and J 1 base short, with 8 bases between. This CDR3 has 13 residues. CDR3 sequence reads: CASSVAANTEAFF. The CDR3 DNA follows: TGTGCCAGCAGTGTGGCCGCGAACACTGAAGCTTTCTTT.

The chain couples TRBV25-1 to TRBJ1-2; D perhaps matches TRBD1 (5 bases). Germline V gene sequence: CDR1 MGHDK, CDR2 SYGVNS. Trimming took 6 bases from V and 8 from J, leaving 16 bases between them. This CDR3 region has 13 residues. CDR3 bases: TGTGCCAGCAGGAAAGCAGGGTTGGTCGGCTACACCTTC. This encodes CASRKAGLVGYTF.